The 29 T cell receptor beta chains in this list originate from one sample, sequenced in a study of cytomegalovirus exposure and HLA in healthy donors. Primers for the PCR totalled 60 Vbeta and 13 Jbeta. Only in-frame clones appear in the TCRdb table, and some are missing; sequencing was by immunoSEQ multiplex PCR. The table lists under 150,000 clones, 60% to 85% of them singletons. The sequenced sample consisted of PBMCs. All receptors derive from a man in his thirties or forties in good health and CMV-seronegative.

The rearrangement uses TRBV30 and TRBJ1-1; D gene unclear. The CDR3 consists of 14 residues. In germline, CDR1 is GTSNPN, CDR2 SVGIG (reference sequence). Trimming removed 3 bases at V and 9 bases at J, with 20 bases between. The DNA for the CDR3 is TGTGCCTGGAGGGCGCCCGCCTTCGGGTCTAAAGCTTTCTTT. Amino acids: CAWRAPAFGSKAFF.

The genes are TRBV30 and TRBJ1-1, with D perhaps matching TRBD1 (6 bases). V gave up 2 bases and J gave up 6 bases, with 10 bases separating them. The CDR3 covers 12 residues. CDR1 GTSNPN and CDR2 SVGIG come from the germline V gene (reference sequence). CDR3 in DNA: TGTGCCTGGAGTTTGCAGGGGCCTGAAGCTTTCTTT. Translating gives CAWSLQGPEAFF.

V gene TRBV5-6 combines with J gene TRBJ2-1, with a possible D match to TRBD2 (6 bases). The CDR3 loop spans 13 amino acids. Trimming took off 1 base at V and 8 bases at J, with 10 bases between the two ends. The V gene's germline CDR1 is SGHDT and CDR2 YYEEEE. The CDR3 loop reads CASSLFGGYEQFF. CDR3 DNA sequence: TGTGCCAGCAGCTTGTTCGGAGGGTATGAGCAGTTCTTC.

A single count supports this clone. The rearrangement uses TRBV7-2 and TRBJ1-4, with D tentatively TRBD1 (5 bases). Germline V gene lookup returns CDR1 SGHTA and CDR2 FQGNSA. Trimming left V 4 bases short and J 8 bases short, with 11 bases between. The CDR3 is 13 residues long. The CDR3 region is CASSYRQSEKLFF. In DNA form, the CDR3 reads TGTGCCAGCAGCTACAGACAGAGCGAAAAACTGTTTTTT.

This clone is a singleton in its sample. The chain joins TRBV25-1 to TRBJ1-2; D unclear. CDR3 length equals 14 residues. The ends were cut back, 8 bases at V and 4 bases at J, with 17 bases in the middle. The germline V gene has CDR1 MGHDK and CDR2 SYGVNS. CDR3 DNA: TGTGCCAGCCGTCCCCCGGGAGCTAGCTATGGCTACACCTTC. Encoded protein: CASRPPGASYGYTF.

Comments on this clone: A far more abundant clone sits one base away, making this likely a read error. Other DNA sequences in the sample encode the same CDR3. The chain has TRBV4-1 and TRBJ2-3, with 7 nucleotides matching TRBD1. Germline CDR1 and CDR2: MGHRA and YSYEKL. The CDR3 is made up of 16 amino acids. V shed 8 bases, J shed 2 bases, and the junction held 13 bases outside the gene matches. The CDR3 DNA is TGCGCCAGCCGCTCACTCCGTGACAGGGACACAGATACGCAGTATTTT. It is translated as CASRSLRDRDTDTQYF.

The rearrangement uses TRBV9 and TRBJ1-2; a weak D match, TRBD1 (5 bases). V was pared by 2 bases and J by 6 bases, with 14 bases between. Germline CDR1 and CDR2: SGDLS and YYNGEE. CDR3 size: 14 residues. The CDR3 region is CASSVGTSQDGYTF. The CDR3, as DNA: TGTGCCAGCAGCGTTGGGACTTCCCAAGATGGCTACACCTTC.

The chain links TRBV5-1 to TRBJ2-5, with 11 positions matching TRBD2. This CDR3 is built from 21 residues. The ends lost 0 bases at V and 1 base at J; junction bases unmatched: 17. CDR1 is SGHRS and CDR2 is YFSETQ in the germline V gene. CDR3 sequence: CASSLGQATILAGGFQETQYF. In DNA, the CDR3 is TGCGCCAGCAGCTTGGGACAGGCAACCATCCTAGCGGGGGGATTCCAAGAGACCCAGTACTTC. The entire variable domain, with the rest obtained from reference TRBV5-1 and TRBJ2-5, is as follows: KAGVTQTPRYLIKTRGQQVTLSCSPISGHRSVSWYQQTPGQGLQFLFEYFSETQRNKGNFPGRFSGRQFSNSRSEMNVSTLELGDSALYLCASSLGQATILAGGFQETQYFGPGTRLLVL.

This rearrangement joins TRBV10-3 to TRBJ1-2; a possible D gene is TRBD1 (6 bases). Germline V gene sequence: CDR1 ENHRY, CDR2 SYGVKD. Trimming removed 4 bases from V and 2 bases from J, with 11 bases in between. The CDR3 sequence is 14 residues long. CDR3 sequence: CAISVAGDNYGYTF. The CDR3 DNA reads TGTGCCATCAGTGTGGCAGGGGACAACTATGGCTACACCTTC.

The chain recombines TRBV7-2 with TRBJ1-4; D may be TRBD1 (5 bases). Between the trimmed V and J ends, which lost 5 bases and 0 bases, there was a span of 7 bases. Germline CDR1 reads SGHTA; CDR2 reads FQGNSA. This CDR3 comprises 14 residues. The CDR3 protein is CASSPGTTNEKLFF. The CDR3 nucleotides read TGTGCCAGCAGCCCAGGGACAACTAATGAAAAACTGTTTTTT.

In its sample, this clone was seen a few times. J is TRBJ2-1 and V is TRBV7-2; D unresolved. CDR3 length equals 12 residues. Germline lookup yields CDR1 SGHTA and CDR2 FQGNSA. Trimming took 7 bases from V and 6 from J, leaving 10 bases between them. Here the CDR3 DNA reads TGTGCCAGCAACGCCCTAGGCAATGAGCAGTTCTTC. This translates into CASNALGNEQFF.

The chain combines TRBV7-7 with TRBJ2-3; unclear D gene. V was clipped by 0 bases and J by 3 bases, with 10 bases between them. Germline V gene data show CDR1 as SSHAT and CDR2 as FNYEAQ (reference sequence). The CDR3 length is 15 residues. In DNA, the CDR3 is TGTGCCAGCAGCTTAGCTTTCGGAGTTACAGATACGCAGTATTTT. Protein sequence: CASSLAFGVTDTQYF. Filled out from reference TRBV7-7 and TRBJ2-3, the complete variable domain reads GAGVSQSPRYKVTKRGQDVTLRCDPISSHATLYWYQQALGQGPEFLTYFNYEAQPDKSGLPSDRFSAERPEGSISTLTIQRTEQRDSAMYRCASSLAFGVTDTQYFGPGTRLTVL.

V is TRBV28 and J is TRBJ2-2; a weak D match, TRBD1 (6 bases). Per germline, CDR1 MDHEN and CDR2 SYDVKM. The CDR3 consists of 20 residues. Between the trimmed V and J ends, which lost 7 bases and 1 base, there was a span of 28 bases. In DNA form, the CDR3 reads TGTGCCAGCAATTGGGCCCTCGGAGGCAGGGGCAAAAGGAACACCGGGGAGCTGTTTTTT. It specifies CASNWALGGRGKRNTGELFF.

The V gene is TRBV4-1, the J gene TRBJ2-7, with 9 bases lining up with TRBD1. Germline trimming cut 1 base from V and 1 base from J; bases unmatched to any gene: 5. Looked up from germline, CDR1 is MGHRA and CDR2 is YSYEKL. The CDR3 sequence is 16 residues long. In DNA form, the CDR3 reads TGCGCCAGCAGCCAAGTGCCGACAGGGGGATCCTACGAGCAGTACTTC. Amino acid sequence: CASSQVPTGGSYEQYF.

This CDR3 reads CAWSIGGSGSEQYF. CDR3 nucleotide sequence: TGTGCCTGGAGTATAGGGGGATCGGGCTCCGAGCAGTACTTC. The J gene is TRBJ2-7, the V gene TRBV30, with D tentatively TRBD1 (6 bases). Trimming took 2 bases from V and 6 from J, leaving 17 bases between them. Germline CDR1 GTSNPN, CDR2 SVGIG (reference sequence). The CDR3 totals 14 residues.

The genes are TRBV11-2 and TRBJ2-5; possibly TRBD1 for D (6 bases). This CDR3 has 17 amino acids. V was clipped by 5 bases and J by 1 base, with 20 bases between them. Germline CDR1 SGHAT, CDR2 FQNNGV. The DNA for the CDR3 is TGTGCCAGCAGCCTGGGGTCCATCACAGGGCTCCAAGAGACCCAGTACTTC. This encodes CASSLGSITGLQETQYF. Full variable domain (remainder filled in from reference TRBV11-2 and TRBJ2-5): EAGVAQSPRYKIIEKRQSVAFWCNPISGHATLYWYQQILGQGPKLLIQFQNNGVVDDSQLPKDRFSAERLKGVDSTLKIQPAKLEDSAVYLCASSLGSITGLQETQYFGPGTRLLVL.

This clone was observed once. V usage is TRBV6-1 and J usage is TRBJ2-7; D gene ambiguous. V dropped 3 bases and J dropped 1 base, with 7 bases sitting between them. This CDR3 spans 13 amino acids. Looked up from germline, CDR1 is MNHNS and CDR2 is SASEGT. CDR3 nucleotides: TGTGCCAGCAGTGAGGTGCGATCCTACGAGCAGTACTTC. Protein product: CASSEVRSYEQYF.

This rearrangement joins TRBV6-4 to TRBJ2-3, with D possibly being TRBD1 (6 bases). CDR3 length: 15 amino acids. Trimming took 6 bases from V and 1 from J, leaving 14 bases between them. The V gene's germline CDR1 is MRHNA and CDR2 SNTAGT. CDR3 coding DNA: TGTGCCAGCAGCCCCACTGGGGGCGGCACAGATACGCAGTATTTT. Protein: CASSPTGGGTDTQYF.

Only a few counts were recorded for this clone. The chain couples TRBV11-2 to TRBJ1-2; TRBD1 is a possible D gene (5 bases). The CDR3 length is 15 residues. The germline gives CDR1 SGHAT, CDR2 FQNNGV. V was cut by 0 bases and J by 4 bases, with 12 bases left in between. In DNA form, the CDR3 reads TGTGCCAGCAGCTTAGACCCCCTGGGGCTCTATGGCTACACCTTC. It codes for CASSLDPLGLYGYTF.

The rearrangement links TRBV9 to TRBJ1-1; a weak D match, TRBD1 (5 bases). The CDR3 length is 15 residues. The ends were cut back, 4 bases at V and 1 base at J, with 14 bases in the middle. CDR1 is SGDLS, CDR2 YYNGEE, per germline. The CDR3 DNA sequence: TGTGCCAGCAGCCTCCGGGGGAGGGAGAACACTGAAGCTTTCTTT. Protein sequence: CASSLRGRENTEAFF.

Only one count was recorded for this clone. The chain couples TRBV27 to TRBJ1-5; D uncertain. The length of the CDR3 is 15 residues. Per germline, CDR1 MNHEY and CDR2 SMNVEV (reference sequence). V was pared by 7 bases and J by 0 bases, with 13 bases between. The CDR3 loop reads CASTPSGYSNQPQHF. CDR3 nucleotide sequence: TGTGCCAGCACGCCGTCGGGTTATAGCAATCAGCCCCAGCATTTT.

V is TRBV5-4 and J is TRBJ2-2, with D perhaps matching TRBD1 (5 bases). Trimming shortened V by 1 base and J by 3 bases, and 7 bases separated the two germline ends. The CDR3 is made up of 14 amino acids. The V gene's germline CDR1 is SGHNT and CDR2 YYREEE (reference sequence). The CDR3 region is CASSLPRDTGELFF. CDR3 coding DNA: TGTGCCAGCAGCTTGCCCAGGGACACCGGGGAGCTGTTTTTT.

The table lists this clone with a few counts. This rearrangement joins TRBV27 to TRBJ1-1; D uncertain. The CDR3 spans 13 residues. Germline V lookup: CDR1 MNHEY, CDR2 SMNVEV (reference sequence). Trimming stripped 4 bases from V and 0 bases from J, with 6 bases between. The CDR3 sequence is CASSSRMNTEAFF. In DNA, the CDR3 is TGTGCCAGCAGTTCGCGGATGAACACTGAAGCTTTCTTT.

CDR3 loop: CASSEGDTRREQFF. CDR3 DNA: TGTGCCAGCAGTGAGGGAGATACTAGACGTGAGCAGTTCTTC. The V call is TRBV2, the J call TRBJ2-1; a possible D gene is TRBD2 (5 bases). This CDR3 contains 14 residues. V lost 3 bases to trimming and J lost 9 bases, with 15 bases between them. Germline lookup yields CDR1 SNHLY and CDR2 FYNNEI.

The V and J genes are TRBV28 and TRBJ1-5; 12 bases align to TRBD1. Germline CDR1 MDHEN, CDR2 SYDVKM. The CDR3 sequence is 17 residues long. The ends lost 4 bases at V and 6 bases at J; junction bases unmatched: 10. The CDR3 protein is CASSYLYRDRGPQPQHF. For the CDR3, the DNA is TGTGCCAGCAGTTACTTGTACCGGGACAGGGGGCCTCAGCCCCAGCATTTT.

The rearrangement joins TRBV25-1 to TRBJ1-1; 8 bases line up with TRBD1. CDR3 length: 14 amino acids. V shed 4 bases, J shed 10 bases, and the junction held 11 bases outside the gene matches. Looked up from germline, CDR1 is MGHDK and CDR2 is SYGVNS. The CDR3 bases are TGTGCCAGCAGTGTCACAGGGGGGATCCTCGTAGCTTTCTTT. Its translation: CASSVTGGILVAFF.

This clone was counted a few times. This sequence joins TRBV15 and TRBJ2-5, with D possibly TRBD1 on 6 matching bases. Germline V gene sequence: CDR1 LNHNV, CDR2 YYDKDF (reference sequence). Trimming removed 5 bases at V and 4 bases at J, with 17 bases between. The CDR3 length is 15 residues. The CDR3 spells CATSPGGPSGETQYF. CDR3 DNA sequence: TGTGCCACCAGCCCTGGGGGCCCCTCGGGAGAGACCCAGTACTTC.

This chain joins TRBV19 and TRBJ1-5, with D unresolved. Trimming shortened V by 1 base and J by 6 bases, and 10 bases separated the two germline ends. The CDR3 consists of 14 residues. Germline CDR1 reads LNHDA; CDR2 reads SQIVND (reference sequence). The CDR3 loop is CASSIGSGGQPQHF. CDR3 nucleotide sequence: TGTGCCAGTAGTATAGGGTCCGGCGGTCAGCCCCAGCATTTT.

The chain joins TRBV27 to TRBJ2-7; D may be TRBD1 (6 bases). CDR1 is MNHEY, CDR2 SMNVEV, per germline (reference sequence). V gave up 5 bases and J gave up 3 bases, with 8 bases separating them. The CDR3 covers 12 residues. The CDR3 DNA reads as TGTGCCAGCAGTACAGGGCACTACGAGCAGTACTTC. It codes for CASSTGHYEQYF.